This T cell receptor beta chain was captured by sequencing in a study of CD8 T cells in Susac syndrome. CDR1 and CDR2 (germline): SGHRS, YFSETQ. V gave up 0 bases and J gave up 7 bases, with 15 bases separating them. The CDR3 spans 15 residues. About 0.5 to 1 ug RNA was reverse transcribed with random hexamers. Amplification of TCR beta CDR3 across 54 Vbeta and 13 Jbeta was performed with immunoSEQ multiplex PCR. TCRdb reanalysed the immunoSEQ multiplex PCR reads using MiXCR and keeps one entry per CDR3 protein. Altogether 180,000 or so distinct CDR3 sequences are present, approximately 96% being singletons, with the ten largest covering 0.13% to 0.15%. Notes on the study in general: Only a relatively small number of individuals were included in the TCR sequencing and HLA analysis.

On this clonotype: Antigen: not known.

Sequencing of TCR beta was performed on blood CD8+ T cells and on blood CD4+ T cells. The TEMRA cells underwent FACS enrichment, while the CD8+ and CD4+ T cells underwent negative isolation. V gene TRBV5-1 combines with J gene TRBJ2-3; no definite D call. The source is a human donor in good health. The sample consisted of CD4+ T cells from PBMCs. This CDR3 is CASSLEGNSGYTQYF. The CDR3 DNA reads TGCGCCAGCAGCTTGGAAGGGAACAGTGGCTATACGCAGTATTTT.